This is a list of T cell receptor beta chains from one sample in a study of T cell responses to AZD1222 COVID-19 vaccine. Method: immunoSEQ multiplex PCR; TCRdb's copy keeps in-frame clones and lacks some. The sample yields 150,000 to 160,000 clones, around 90% seen once. Sequenced here: peripheral blood, sampled on day 0 of AZD1222 vaccination. The receptors come from an adult in good health. The CDR3 runs from the conserved cysteine through the conserved F or W. Each record gives: clone size, D gene, V gene, J gene, CDR3 DNA, CDR3 protein. D genes are given only for firm matches. Expanded clones get a size class; other rows say once, few or many, or leave the size out.

>.|.|TRBV4-1|TRBJ2-5
TGCGCCAGCAGCCAAGATCGCAGGGCCAGGGGGACCCAGTACTTC
CASSQDRRARGTQYF
>.|.|TRBV5-1|TRBJ1-6
TGCGCCAGCAGCTTGGCAGGGTTATATCGATCACCCCTCCACTTT
CASSLAGLYRSPLHF
>.|.|TRBV28|TRBJ2-7
TGTGCCAGCAGTTTATTAGGCACTGGGGGCGGGCAGTACTTC
CASSLLGTGGGQYF
>.|TRBD2|TRBV24-1|TRBJ2-1
TGTGCCACCAGTGACGCGCGGGGGTCGGGGAATGAGCAGTTCTTC
CATSDARGSGNEQFF
>.|.|TRBV4-2|TRBJ1-4
TGTGCCAGCAGCCAAGCGACAGAAGCTAATGAAAAACTGTTTTTT
CASSQATEANEKLFF
>.|.|TRBV11-2|TRBJ2-1
TGTGCCAGCAGCTTAACCGGGGAGACCTACAATGAGCAGTTCTTC
CASSLTGETYNEQFF
>.|.|TRBV7-2|TRBJ1-5
TGTGCCAGCAGCACAGGACCCAATCAGCCCCAGCATTTT
CASSTGPNQPQHF
>.|.|TRBV27|TRBJ1-1
TGTGCCAGCAGTTTGATTTCAACTACAGGGTTTATTGAGCCTTTCTTT
CASSLISTTGFIEPFF
>once|TRBD2|TRBV7-2|TRBJ2-1
TGTGCCAGCAGCTTAGGGCGGGAGCCTTACAATGAGCAGTTCTTC
CASSLGREPYNEQFF
>.|TRBD1|TRBV19|TRBJ1-5
TGTGCCAGTAGTATTCTCGGGACAGAGTATCAGCCCCAGCATTTT
CASSILGTEYQPQHF
>once|.|TRBV21-1|TRBJ2-3
TGTGCCAGCACGTCCAAGAGAGGGGCCCGAAGGCCAGATACGCAGTATTTT
CASTSKRGARRPDTQYF
>.|.|TRBV6-4|TRBJ1-5
TGTGCCAGAGGCAGGGTCGGCAATCAGCCCCAGCATTTT
CARGRVGNQPQHF
>.|.|TRBV7-9|TRBJ1-4
TGTGCCAGCAGCTTGATCGGGGGCCAAAAACTGTTTTTT
CASSLIGGQKLFF
>.|TRBD1|TRBV9|TRBJ1-2
TGTGCCAGCAGCGTGTTGGACAGGCCCTCCTATGGCTACACCTTC
CASSVLDRPSYGYTF
>.|.|TRBV28|TRBJ2-7
TGTGCCAGCAGCTCCGACTTTTACGAGCAGTACTTC
CASSSDFYEQYF